A selection of T cell receptor beta chains follows, all from one sample in a study of vaccination effects on CD4 cells after COVID-19. No antigen has been identified for these receptors. Assay used: immunoSEQ multiplex PCR; TCRdb lists only in-frame clones, some missing. This sample has over 60,000 clones; approximately 76% occur once, and the top ten carry around 3%. This specimen was CD4+ T cells from PBMCs cultured with HCoV-NL63 spike peptides, taken before COVID-19 vaccination. The receptors were gathered from a human donor who received a COVID-19 vaccine. CDR3s include the opening cysteine and the closing phenylalanine or tryptophan. A D gene is named only where the DNA matches it firmly. A row's size may be missing; if present it is once, few, many or a size class.

J gene: TRBJ2-3
D gene: -
V gene: TRBV5-8
clone size: -
CDR3 DNA: TGTGCCAGCCCGGAGTTTTTCACTAGCACAGATACGCAGTATTTT
CDR3 protein: CASPEFFTSTDTQYF

J gene: TRBJ2-1
D gene: -
V gene: TRBV3-1/TRBV3-2
clone size: few
CDR3 DNA: TGTGCCAGCAGCCAGGGGAACATTGTGCAGCAGTTCTTC
CDR3 protein: CASSQGNIVQQFF

J gene: TRBJ2-2
D gene: -
V gene: TRBV10-1
clone size: -
CDR3 DNA: TGCGCCAGCAGTGAGCAGAGCACCGGGGAGCTGTTTTTT
CDR3 protein: CASSEQSTGELFF

J gene: TRBJ2-1
D gene: -
V gene: TRBV5-8
clone size: -
CDR3 DNA: TGTGCCAGCCCCGGGGGCCCTGAGCAGTTCTTC
CDR3 protein: CASPGGPEQFF

J gene: TRBJ1-1
D gene: -
V gene: TRBV28
clone size: -
CDR3 DNA: TGTGCCAGCAGTTCCGCAGCAGCTGAAGCTTTCTTT
CDR3 protein: CASSSAAAEAFF

J gene: TRBJ2-3
D gene: TRBD2
V gene: TRBV7-3
clone size: -
CDR3 DNA: TGTGCCAGCAGCTTTAGCGGGGGGGCCGCAGATACGCAGTATTTT
CDR3 protein: CASSFSGGAADTQYF

J gene: TRBJ1-2
D gene: -
V gene: TRBV30
clone size: -
CDR3 DNA: TGTGCCTGGACAGGCGAAGCTAACTATGGCTACACCTTC
CDR3 protein: CAWTGEANYGYTF

J gene: TRBJ1-5
D gene: TRBD1
V gene: TRBV6-5
clone size: -
CDR3 DNA: TGTGCCAGCAGTCAACGAGACAGGGGCCAGCCCCAGCATTTT
CDR3 protein: CASSQRDRGQPQHF

J gene: TRBJ1-2
D gene: TRBD1
V gene: TRBV19
clone size: -
CDR3 DNA: TGTGCCAGTAGTCCGGGGTCAGGGGGCTTCGGGGGCTACACCTTC
CDR3 protein: CASSPGSGGFGGYTF

J gene: TRBJ2-2
D gene: TRBD1
V gene: TRBV7-2
clone size: -
CDR3 DNA: TGTGCCAGCAGAGACACCGGGACAGCGAACACCGGGGAGCTGTTTTTT
CDR3 protein: CASRDTGTANTGELFF

J gene: TRBJ1-5
D gene: TRBD1
V gene: TRBV10-3
clone size: -
CDR3 DNA: TGTGCCATCAGTGGGACAGGGGGCCAGCCCCAGCATTTT
CDR3 protein: CAISGTGGQPQHF

J gene: TRBJ1-5
D gene: TRBD1
V gene: TRBV3-1/TRBV3-2
clone size: -
CDR3 DNA: TGTGCCAGCAGTAACAGGGGCCAGCCCCAGCATTTT
CDR3 protein: CASSNRGQPQHF

J gene: TRBJ1-5
D gene: -
V gene: TRBV29-1
clone size: -
CDR3 DNA: TGCAGCGTTGGGGATCCAAACCAGCCCCAGCATTTT
CDR3 protein: CSVGDPNQPQHF

J gene: TRBJ2-2
D gene: TRBD2
V gene: TRBV5-1
clone size: few
CDR3 DNA: TGCGCCAGCAGCTATAGCGGGGGCATCGACGTCGGGGAGCTGTTTTTT
CDR3 protein: CASSYSGGIDVGELFF

J gene: TRBJ2-2
D gene: -
V gene: TRBV5-4
clone size: -
CDR3 DNA: TGTGCCAGCAGCTCAGCTATTTCCGGGGAGCTGTTTTTT
CDR3 protein: CASSSAISGELFF

J gene: TRBJ2-5
D gene: TRBD1
V gene: TRBV4-2
clone size: -
CDR3 DNA: TGTGCCAGCAGCCAAGATCGGGGACAGGGGCAAGAGACCCAGTACTTC
CDR3 protein: CASSQDRGQGQETQYF

J gene: TRBJ1-5
D gene: -
V gene: TRBV5-1
clone size: few
CDR3 DNA: TGCGCCAGCAGCCCCTCCAGTGGGTCTCAGCCCCAGCATTTT
CDR3 protein: CASSPSSGSQPQHF

J gene: TRBJ1-5
D gene: -
V gene: TRBV6-2/TRBV6-3
clone size: -
CDR3 DNA: TGTGCCAGCAGTTATACAGCTGATCAGCCCCAGCATTTT
CDR3 protein: CASSYTADQPQHF

J gene: TRBJ2-1
D gene: -
V gene: TRBV5-1
clone size: -
CDR3 DNA: TGCGCCAGCATTCCTAACCCGGGGTACTCCTACAATGAGCAGTTCTTC
CDR3 protein: CASIPNPGYSYNEQFF

J gene: TRBJ1-1
D gene: -
V gene: TRBV6-5
clone size: -
CDR3 DNA: TGTGCCAGCAAGACCCGACAGAAGAACACTGAAGCTTTCTTT
CDR3 protein: CASKTRQKNTEAFF

J gene: TRBJ1-6
D gene: -
V gene: TRBV2
clone size: -
CDR3 DNA: TGTGCCAGCACAGCCTCGGGCCTCCCCGGGGATTCACCCCTCCACTTT
CDR3 protein: CASTASGLPGDSPLHF

J gene: TRBJ1-4
D gene: -
V gene: TRBV9
clone size: -
CDR3 DNA: TGTGCCAGCAGCGTAGGGGGGCTCGGGGAAAAACTGTTTTTT
CDR3 protein: CASSVGGLGEKLFF

J gene: TRBJ2-2
D gene: TRBD1
V gene: TRBV4-1
clone size: -
CDR3 DNA: TGCGCCAGCGGCTCGGCCCCAACAGGGGGAGCGAACACCGGGGAGCTGTTTTTT
CDR3 protein: CASGSAPTGGANTGELFF

J gene: TRBJ2-5
D gene: -
V gene: TRBV20-1
clone size: -
CDR3 DNA: TGCAGTGCTAGAGCCGGGGAGACCCAGTACTTC
CDR3 protein: CSARAGETQYF

J gene: TRBJ2-5
D gene: TRBD2
V gene: TRBV18
clone size: -
CDR3 DNA: TGTGCCAGCTCACCACCGGGACTAGCGGGGGGAGGAGAGACCCAGTACTTC
CDR3 protein: CASSPPGLAGGGETQYF

J gene: TRBJ1-1
D gene: -
V gene: TRBV5-1
clone size: few
CDR3 DNA: TGCGCCAGCAGCCCTACAGGGACTGAAGCTTTCTTT
CDR3 protein: CASSPTGTEAFF

J gene: TRBJ2-5
D gene: -
V gene: TRBV9
clone size: once
CDR3 DNA: TGTGCCAGCAGCGTAGGGGTAGCAGCAGAGACCCAGTACTTC
CDR3 protein: CASSVGVAAETQYF

J gene: TRBJ2-4
D gene: -
V gene: TRBV7-8
clone size: -
CDR3 DNA: TGTGCCAGCAGCTTAGAGACCGCACTAAGGAAAAACATTCAGTACTTC
CDR3 protein: CASSLETALRKNIQYF

J gene: TRBJ2-1
D gene: TRBD1
V gene: TRBV29-1
clone size: -
CDR3 DNA: TGCAGCGTTGAAAGGGGGACAGGCTACAATGAGCAGTTCTTC
CDR3 protein: CSVERGTGYNEQFF

J gene: TRBJ1-3
D gene: -
V gene: TRBV9
clone size: few
CDR3 DNA: TGTGCCAGCAGCGGGACGGGGCTCTGGGGAAACACCATATATTTT
CDR3 protein: CASSGTGLWGNTIYF

J gene: TRBJ2-5
D gene: TRBD2
V gene: TRBV14
clone size: once
CDR3 DNA: TGTGCCAGCAGCCGCGCGACTAGCGGGGGGTTCGAGACCCAGTACTTC
CDR3 protein: CASSRATSGGFETQYF

J gene: TRBJ2-2
D gene: TRBD2
V gene: TRBV6-4
clone size: few
CDR3 DNA: TGTGCCAGCAGTCTAGCGGGGGGCACCGGGGAGCTGTTTTTT
CDR3 protein: CASSLAGGTGELFF